This passage covers 2 T cell receptor beta chains from one sample sequenced in a study of shared clonotypes between healthy human individuals. Terminally differentiated effector memory CD45RA+ cells were excluded by CCR7 positive selection of CD45RO-negative cells. Using immunoSEQ multiplex PCR, the repertoire was profiled, and TCRdb retains in-frame clones only, with some absent. The sample yields about 650,000 clones, over 95% seen once. Sample: naive CD8+ T cells sorted from blood. The receptors shown here come from a woman under 40 in good health.

V usage is TRBV29-1 and J usage is TRBJ2-1; 10 bases line up with TRBD1. Germline CDR1 reads SQVTM; CDR2 reads ANQGSEA. The CDR3 totals 15 residues. The V and J ends lost 6 bases and 3 bases, in that order; junction bases with no gene match: 8. The CDR3 here is CSVGGTGVIYNEQFF. In nucleotides, the CDR3 is TGCAGCGTGGGGGGGACAGGGGTGATCTACAATGAGCAGTTCTTC.

This clone was seen only once. Other DNA sequences in this specimen translate into the identical CDR3. The chain has TRBV19 and TRBJ2-1; no reliable D call. The CDR3 has 12 amino acids. CDR1 is LNHDA, CDR2 SQIVND, per germline (reference sequence). The V end lost 6 bases, the J end lost 0 bases, and 3 bases lay between the germline ends. The CDR3 sequence: CASRSSYNEQFF. The CDR3 DNA reads as TGTGCCAGTAGGAGCTCCTACAATGAGCAGTTCTTC.